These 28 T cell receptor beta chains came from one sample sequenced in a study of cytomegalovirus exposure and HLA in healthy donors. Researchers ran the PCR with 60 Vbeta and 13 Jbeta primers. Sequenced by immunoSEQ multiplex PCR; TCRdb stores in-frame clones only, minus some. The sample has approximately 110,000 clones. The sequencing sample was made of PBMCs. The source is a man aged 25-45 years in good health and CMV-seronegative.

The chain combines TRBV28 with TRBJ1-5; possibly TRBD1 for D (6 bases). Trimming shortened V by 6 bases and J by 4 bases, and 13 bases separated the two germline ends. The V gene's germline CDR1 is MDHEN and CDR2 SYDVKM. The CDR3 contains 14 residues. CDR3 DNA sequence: TGTGCCAGCAGGACGACAGGAGAGAATCAGCCCCAGCATTTT. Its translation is CASRTTGENQPQHF.

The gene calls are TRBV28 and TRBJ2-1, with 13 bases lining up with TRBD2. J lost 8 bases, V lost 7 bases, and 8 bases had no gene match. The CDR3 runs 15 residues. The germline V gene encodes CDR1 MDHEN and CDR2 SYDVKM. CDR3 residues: CASIYRTSGSYEQFF. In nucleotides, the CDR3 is TGTGCCAGCATTTATAGGACTAGCGGGAGTTATGAGCAGTTCTTC. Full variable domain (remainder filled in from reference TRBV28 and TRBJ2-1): DVKVTQSSRYLVKRTGEKVFLECVQDMDHENMFWYRQDPGLGLRLIYFSYDVKMKEKGDIPEGYSVSREKKERFSLILESASTNQTSMYLCASIYRTSGSYEQFFGPGTRLTVL.

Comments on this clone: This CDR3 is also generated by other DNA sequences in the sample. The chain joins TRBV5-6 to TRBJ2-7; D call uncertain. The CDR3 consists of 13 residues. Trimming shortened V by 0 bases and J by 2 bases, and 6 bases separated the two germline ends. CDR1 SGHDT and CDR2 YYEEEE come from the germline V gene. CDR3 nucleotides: TGTGCCAGCAGCTTGGGCGGAACCTACGAGCAGTACTTC. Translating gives CASSLGGTYEQYF.

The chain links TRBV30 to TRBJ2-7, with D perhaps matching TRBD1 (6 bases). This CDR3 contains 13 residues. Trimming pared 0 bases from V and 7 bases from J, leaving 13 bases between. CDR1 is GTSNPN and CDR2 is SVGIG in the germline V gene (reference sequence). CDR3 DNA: TGTGCCTGGAGTGTATGGGGGCCGCGGGAGCAGTACTTC. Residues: CAWSVWGPREQYF.

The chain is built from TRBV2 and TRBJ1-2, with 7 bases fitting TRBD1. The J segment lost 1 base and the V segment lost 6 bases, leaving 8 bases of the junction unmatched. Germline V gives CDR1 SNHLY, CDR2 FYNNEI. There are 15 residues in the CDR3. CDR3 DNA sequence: TGTGCCAGCAGGGGACAGCAAGGGTATAACTATGGCTACACCTTC. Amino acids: CASRGQQGYNYGYTF.

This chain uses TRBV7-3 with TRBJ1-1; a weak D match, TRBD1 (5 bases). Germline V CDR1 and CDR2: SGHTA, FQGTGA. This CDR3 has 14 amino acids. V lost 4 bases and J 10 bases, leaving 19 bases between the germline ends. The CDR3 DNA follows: TGTGCCAGCAGCTCAACGTCACAGTCCCAGGGAGCTTTCTTT. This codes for CASSSTSQSQGAFF.

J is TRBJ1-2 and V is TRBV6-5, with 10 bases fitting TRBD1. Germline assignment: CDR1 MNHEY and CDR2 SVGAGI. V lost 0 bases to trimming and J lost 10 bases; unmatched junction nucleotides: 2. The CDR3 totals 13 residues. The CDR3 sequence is CASSYSGTGAYTF. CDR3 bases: TGTGCCAGCAGTTACTCAGGGACAGGGGCCTACACCTTC.

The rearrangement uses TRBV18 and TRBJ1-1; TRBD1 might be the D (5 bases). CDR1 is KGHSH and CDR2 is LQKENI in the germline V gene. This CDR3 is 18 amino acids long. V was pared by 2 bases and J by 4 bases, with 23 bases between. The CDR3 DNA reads TGTGCCAGCTCACCAACAGTGGGGCTAGGGATCGGAAGCACTGAAGCTTTCTTT. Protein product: CASSPTVGLGIGSTEAFF.

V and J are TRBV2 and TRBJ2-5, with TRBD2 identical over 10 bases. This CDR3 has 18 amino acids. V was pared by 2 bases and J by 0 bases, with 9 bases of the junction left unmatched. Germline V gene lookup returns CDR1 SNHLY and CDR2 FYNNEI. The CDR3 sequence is CASSELWGSGRDQETQYF. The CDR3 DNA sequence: TGTGCCAGCAGTGAATTGTGGGGCAGCGGGAGGGACCAAGAGACCCAGTACTTC.

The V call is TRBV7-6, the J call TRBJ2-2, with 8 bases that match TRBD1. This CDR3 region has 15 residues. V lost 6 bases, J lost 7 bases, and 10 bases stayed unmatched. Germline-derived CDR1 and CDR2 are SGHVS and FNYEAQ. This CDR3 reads CASRTGVIYGGELFF. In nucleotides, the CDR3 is TGTGCCAGCAGGACAGGGGTTATTTACGGCGGGGAGCTGTTTTTT.

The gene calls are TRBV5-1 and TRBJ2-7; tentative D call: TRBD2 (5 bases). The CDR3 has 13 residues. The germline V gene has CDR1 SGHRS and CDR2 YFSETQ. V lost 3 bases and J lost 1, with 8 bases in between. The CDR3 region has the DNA TGCGCCAGCAGCTCCCAGCGGTCCTACGAGCAGTACTTC. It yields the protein CASSSQRSYEQYF.

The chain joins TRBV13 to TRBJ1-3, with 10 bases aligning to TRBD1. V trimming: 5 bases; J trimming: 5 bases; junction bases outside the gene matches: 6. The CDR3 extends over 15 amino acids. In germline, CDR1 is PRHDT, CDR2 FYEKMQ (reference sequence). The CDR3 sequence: CASSLGTGARNTIYF. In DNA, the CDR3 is TGTGCCAGCAGCCTCGGGACAGGGGCCCGAAACACCATATATTTT.

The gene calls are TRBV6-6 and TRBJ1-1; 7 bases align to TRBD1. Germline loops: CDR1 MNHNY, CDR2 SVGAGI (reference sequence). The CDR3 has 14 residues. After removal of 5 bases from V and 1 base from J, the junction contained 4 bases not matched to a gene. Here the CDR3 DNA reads TGTGCCAGCAGTGCAAGGGGGCCGAACACTGAAGCTTTCTTT. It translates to CASSARGPNTEAFF.

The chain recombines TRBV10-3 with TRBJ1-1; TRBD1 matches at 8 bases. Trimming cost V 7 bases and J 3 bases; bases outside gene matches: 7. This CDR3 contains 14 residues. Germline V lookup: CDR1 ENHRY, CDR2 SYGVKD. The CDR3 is CAIMEDRADTEAFF. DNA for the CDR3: TGTGCCATCATGGAGGACAGGGCAGACACTGAAGCTTTCTTT.

CDR3 residues: CSADGLAGGQDNEQFF. CDR3 DNA: TGCAGCGCCGACGGACTAGCGGGAGGGCAGGACAATGAGCAGTTCTTC. The chain couples TRBV29-1 to TRBJ2-1; 15 bases match TRBD2. The germline V gene encodes CDR1 SQVTM and CDR2 ANQGSEA. V dropped 7 bases and J dropped 5; count of bases not matched to a gene: 9. The CDR3 length is 16 residues.

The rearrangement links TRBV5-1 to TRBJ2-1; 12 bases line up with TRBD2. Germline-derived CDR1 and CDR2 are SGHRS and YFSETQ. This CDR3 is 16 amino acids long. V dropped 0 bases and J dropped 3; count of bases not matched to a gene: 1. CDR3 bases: TGCGCCAGCAGCTTGGCGGGACTAGCGGGCTACAATGAGCAGTTCTTC. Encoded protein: CASSLAGLAGYNEQFF.

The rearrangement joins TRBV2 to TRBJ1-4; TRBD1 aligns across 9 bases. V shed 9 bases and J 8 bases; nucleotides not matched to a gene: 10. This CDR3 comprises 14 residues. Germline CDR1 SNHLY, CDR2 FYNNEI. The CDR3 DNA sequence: TGTGCCAGTAATCCGGGACAGGGTCAAGAAAAACTGTTTTTT. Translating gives CASNPGQGQEKLFF.

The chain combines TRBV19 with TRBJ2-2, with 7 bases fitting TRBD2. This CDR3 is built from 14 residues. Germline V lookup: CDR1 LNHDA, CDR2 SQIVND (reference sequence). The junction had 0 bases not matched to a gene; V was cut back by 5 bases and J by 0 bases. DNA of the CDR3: TGTGCCAGTAGTGGGACTACGAACACCGGGGAGCTGTTTTTT. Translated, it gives CASSGTTNTGELFF. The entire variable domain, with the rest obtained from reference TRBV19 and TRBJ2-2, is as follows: DGGITQSPKYLFRKEGQNVTLSCEQNLNHDAMYWYRQDPGQGLRLIYYSQIVNDFQKGDIAEGYSVSREKKESFPLTVTSAQKNPTAFYLCASSGTTNTGELFFGEGSRLTVL.

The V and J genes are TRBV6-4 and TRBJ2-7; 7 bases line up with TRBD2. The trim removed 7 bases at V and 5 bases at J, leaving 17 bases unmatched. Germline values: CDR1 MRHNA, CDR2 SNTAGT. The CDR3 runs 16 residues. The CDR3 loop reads CASNWTHRTREDEQYF. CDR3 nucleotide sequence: TGTGCCAGCAACTGGACCCATCGTACTCGGGAGGACGAGCAGTACTTC.

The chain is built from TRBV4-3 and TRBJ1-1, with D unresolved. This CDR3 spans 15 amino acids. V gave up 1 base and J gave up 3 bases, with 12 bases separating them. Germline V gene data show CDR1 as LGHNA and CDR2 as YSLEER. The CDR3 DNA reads TGCGCCAGCAGCCAAGGATCGGGTCGGGACACTGAAGCTTTCTTT. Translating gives CASSQGSGRDTEAFF.

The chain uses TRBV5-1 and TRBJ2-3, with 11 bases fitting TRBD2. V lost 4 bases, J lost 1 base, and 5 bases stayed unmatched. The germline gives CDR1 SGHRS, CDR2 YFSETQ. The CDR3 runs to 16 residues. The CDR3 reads CASSITSGSGTDTQYF. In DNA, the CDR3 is TGCGCCAGCAGCATTACTAGCGGGAGCGGCACAGATACGCAGTATTTT.

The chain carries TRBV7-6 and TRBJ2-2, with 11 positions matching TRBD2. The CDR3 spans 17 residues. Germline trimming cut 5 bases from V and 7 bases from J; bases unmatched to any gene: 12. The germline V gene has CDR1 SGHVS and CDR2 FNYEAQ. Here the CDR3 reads CASSPYNIAGGDGELFF. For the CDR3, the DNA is TGTGCCAGCAGCCCTTACAATATAGCGGGAGGGGACGGGGAGCTGTTTTTT. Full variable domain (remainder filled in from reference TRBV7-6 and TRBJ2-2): GAGVSQSPRYKVTKRGQDVALRCDPISGHVSLYWYRQALGQGPEFLTYFNYEAQQDKSGLPNDRFSAERPEGSISTLTIQRTEQRDSAMYRCASSPYNIAGGDGELFFGEGSRLTVL.

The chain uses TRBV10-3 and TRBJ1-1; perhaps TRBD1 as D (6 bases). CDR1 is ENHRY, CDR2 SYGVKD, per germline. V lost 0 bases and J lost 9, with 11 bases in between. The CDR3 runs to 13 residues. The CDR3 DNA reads TGTGCCATCAGTGAGTCTCGGGGGGGCCAAGCTTTCTTT. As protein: CAISESRGGQAFF.

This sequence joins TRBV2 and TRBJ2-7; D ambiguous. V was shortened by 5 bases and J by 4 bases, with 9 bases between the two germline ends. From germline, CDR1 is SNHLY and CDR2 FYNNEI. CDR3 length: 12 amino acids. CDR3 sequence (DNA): TGTGCCAGCAGTCCGAGGCAGTACGAGCAGTACTTC. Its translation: CASSPRQYEQYF. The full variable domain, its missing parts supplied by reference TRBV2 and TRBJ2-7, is EPEVTQTPSHQVTQMGQEVILRCVPISNHLYFYWYRQILGQKVEFLVSFYNNEISEKSEIFDDQFSVERPDGSNFTLKIRSTKLEDSAMYFCASSPRQYEQYFGPGTRLTVT.

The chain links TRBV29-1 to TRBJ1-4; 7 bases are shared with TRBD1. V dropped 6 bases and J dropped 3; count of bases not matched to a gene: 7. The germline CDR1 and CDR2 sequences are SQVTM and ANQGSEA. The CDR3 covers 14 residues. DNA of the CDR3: TGCAGCGTGGGACCAACAGGGGCTAATGAAAAACTGTTTTTT. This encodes CSVGPTGANEKLFF.

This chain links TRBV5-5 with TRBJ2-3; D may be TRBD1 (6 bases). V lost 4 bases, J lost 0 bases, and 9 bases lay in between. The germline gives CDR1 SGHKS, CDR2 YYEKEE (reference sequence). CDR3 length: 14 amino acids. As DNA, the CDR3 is TGTGCCAGCAGCGCAGACAGGAGCACAGATACGCAGTATTTT. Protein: CASSADRSTDTQYF.

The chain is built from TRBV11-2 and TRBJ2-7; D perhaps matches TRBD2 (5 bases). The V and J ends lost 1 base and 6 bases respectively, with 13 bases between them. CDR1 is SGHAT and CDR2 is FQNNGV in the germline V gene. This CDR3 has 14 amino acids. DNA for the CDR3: TGTGCCAGCAGCTTAGGCGCGGAGCGGAGCGAGCAGTACTTC. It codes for CASSLGAERSEQYF.

In nucleotides, the CDR3 is TGCGCCAGCAGCACCGACAGTTCCTACGAGCAGTACTTC. Translating gives CASSTDSSYEQYF. This sequence joins TRBV5-1 and TRBJ2-7, with D perhaps matching TRBD1 (5 bases). This CDR3 spans 13 amino acids. The V end lost 4 bases, the J end lost 1 base, and 9 bases lay between the germline ends. Germline CDR1 SGHRS, CDR2 YFSETQ.